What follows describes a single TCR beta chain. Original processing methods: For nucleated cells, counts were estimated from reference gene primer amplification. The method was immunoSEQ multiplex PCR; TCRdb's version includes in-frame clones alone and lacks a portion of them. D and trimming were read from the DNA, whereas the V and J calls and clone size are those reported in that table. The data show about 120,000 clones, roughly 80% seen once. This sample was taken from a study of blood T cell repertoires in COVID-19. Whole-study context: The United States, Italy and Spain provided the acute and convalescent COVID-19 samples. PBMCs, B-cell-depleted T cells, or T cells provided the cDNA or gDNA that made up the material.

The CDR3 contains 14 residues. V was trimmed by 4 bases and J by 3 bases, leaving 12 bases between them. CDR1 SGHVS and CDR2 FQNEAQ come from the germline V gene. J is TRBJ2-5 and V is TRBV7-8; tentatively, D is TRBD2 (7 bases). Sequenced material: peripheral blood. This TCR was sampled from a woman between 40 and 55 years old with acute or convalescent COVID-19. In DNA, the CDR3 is TGTGCCAGCAGCTCCGGGGGGCTTAAAGAGACCCAGTACTTC. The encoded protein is CASSSGGLKETQYF.